This TCR beta chain was obtained from a study of cytomegalovirus exposure and HLA in healthy donors. Turning to the study itself: Assignment to the Caucasian-associated ancestry cluster applied to approximately 80% of the roughly 410 genotyped donors. Findings of the study overall: A previous analysis found most TCR beta V segments productive roughly 87% or roughly 30% of the time. Fewer N-insertions (relative to the roughly 610-donor mean) were reportedly seen in an Asian-associated ancestry cluster in a later analysis. The dataset shows that most TCR sequences were rare, while some public TCRs occurred in many donors.

CDR3 length: 15 residues. CDR1 MNHEY and CDR2 SMNVEV come from the germline V gene (reference sequence). V was clipped by 5 bases and J by 2 bases, with 15 bases between them. Concerning this clone itself: The target antigen is unknown.

Both 60 Vbeta primers and 13 Jbeta primers went into the PCR. Method: immunoSEQ multiplex PCR; TCRdb's copy keeps in-frame clones and lacks some. The listing records 200,000 or so clones. The chain employs TRBV27 and TRBJ1-1, with D tentatively TRBD1 (6 bases). The sequenced sample consisted of PBMCs. This TCR was recovered from a girl aged 2-15 years in good health and CMV-seropositive. This CDR3 reads CASSPQGGGNTEAFF. The CDR3 nucleotides are TGTGCCAGCAGTCCACAAGGGGGGGGAAACACTGAAGCTTTCTTT.